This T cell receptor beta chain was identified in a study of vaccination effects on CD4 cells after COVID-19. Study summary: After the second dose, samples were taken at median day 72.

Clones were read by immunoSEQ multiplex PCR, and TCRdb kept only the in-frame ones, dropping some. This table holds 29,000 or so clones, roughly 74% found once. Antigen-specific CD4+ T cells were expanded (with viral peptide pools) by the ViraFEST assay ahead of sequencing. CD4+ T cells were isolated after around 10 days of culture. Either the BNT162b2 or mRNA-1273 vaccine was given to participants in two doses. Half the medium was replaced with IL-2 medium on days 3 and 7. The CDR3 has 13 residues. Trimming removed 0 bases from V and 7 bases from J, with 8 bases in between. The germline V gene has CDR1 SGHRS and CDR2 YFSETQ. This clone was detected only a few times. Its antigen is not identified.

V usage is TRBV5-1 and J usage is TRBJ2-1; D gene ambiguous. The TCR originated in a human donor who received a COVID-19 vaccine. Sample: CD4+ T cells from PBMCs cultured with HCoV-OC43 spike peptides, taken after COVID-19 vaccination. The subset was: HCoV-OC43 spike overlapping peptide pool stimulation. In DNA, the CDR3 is TGCGCCAGCAGCTTGGAGGGATGGAATGAGCAGTTCTTC. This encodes CASSLEGWNEQFF.